A single sample gave rise to the 8 T cell receptor beta chains below, sequenced in a study of response to subunit inactivated influenza vaccine. TCRdb analysed the RT-PCR reads with MiXCR anew, one entry per CDR3 protein. The sample shows 540,000 or so distinct CDR3 sequences, over 10% of them seen only once. Sequenced here: PBMCs from blood, sampled more than 35 days after vaccination. The receptors were sampled from a middle-aged man who received an inactivated influenza vaccine.

This clonotype came up once. The V and J genes are TRBV12-3 or TRBV12-4 and TRBJ2-1; 15 nucleotides align to TRBD2. Trimming cost V 5 bases and J 4 bases; bases outside gene matches: 9. The CDR3 spans 18 residues. The CDR3 reads CASSDWTSGRAPYNEQFF. The CDR3 coding sequence is TGTGCCAGCAGTGATTGGACTAGCGGGAGGGCCCCGTACAATGAGCAGTTCTTC.

This clonotype turned up a few times. The V call is TRBV5-1, the J call TRBJ2-7, with 14 bases that match TRBD2. The CDR3 is 19 residues long. Germline CDR1 SGHRS, CDR2 YFSETQ. J lost 4 bases, V lost 1 base, and 13 bases had no gene match. The DNA of the CDR3 is TGCGCCAGCAGCTTGATGGTGAGACTAGCGGGAGGGCCGGGGTACGAGCAGTACTTC. It is translated as CASSLMVRLAGGPGYEQYF.

This clonotype occurred a few times. The chain couples TRBV5-1 to TRBJ2-2, with 7 bases identical to TRBD1. The length of the CDR3 is 16 residues. V lost 0 bases and J lost 5; bases outside the gene matches: 7. Germline CDR1 reads SGHRS; CDR2 reads YFSETQ. CDR3 in amino acids: CASSLARQGWTGELFF. As DNA, the CDR3 is TGCGCCAGCAGCTTGGCCCGACAGGGTTGGACCGGGGAGCTGTTTTTT.

This clonotype showed up just a few times. The V call is TRBV20-1, the J call TRBJ2-2; D could derive from TRBD1 or TRBD2 (5 bases each). The CDR3 runs to 14 residues. V was trimmed by 6 bases and J by 6 bases, leaving 17 bases between them. In germline, CDR1 is DFQATT, CDR2 SNEGSKA (reference sequence). This chain's CDR3 is CSAWGRQGSGELFF. The DNA for the CDR3 is TGCAGTGCGTGGGGACGACAAGGATCCGGGGAGCTGTTTTTT.

This clonotype was seen more than once but under ten times. The V call is TRBV2, the J call TRBJ1-6; no clear D gene. Germline CDR1 and CDR2: SNHLY and FYNNEI. The CDR3 sequence is 14 residues long. The V end lost 3 bases, the J end lost 7 bases, and 10 bases lay between the germline ends. DNA for the CDR3: TGTGCCAGCAGTGAGCGGTCATTCAATTCACCCCTCCACTTT. The encoded protein is CASSERSFNSPLHF.

This chain connects TRBV27 to TRBJ2-3, with TRBD1 identical over 8 bases. The CDR3 is 15 residues long. The germline CDR1 and CDR2 sequences are MNHEY and SMNVEV (reference sequence). J was trimmed by 3 bases and V by 6 bases; bases with no gene match: 8. The CDR3 DNA reads as TGTGCCAGCAGCCATGGACAGGGCCTTACAGATACGCAGTATTTT. Translated, it gives CASSHGQGLTDTQYF.

The chain employs TRBV20-1 and TRBJ2-1, with D possibly matching TRBD2 (5 bases). V was shortened by 3 bases and J by 4 bases, with 10 bases between the two germline ends. Germline V lookup: CDR1 DFQATT, CDR2 SNEGSKA (reference sequence). This CDR3 region has 13 residues. The DNA for the CDR3 is TGCAGTGCTAGCGGGATCAATTACAATGAGCAGTTCTTC. Residues: CSASGINYNEQFF.

This clonotype has more than one count but fewer than ten. The chain uses TRBV7-8 and TRBJ1-5, with D perhaps TRBD1 (5 bases). Trimming cost V 5 bases and J 3 bases, with 14 bases left between them. Germline CDR1 reads SGHVS; CDR2 reads FQNEAQ. The CDR3 spans 15 residues. The DNA of the CDR3 is TGTGCCAGCAGCCGAACGGGGCGCCACAATCAGCCCCAGCATTTT. Its protein product is CASSRTGRHNQPQHF.